The 18 T cell receptor beta chains below all came from one sample that was sequenced in a study of blood T cell repertoires in COVID-19 (dated by TCRdb to 2019 to 2021). Libraries were made using the immunoSEQ multiplex PCR assay. The immuneACCESS repertoire file appears here via TCRdb, limited to in-frame rearrangements. These files lack a portion of the clones; in checked studies, under half of the deficit traces to unresolved V genes, and the cause of the others is not known. For this sample there are roughly 240,000 clones; 80% to 90% appear just once. 4.7% of the sample belongs to the ten largest clones. The sequenced sample consisted of peripheral blood. The receptors shown here come from a woman in her 70s with acute or convalescent COVID-19.

The rearrangement uses TRBV12-1 and TRBJ1-1. TRBV12-1 counts as a pseudogene. The length of the CDR3 is 15 residues. The CDR3 bases are TGTGCCAGCAGCTTTGACGTGGGTTGGAGCACTGAAGCTTTCTTT. Amino acid sequence: CASSFDVGWSTEAFF.

This clone has a handful of counts. V gene TRBV2 combines with J gene TRBJ1-4, with D unresolved. Per the germline V gene, CDR1 is SNHLY and CDR2 is FYNNEI. The CDR3 contains 10 residues. The V end was cut by 6 bases, the J end by 9 bases, with 5 bases between. This CDR3 is CASREKKLFF. The CDR3 bases are TGTGCCAGCAGAGAGAAAAAACTGTTTTTT.

The rearrangement uses TRBV7-2 and TRBJ1-4; D perhaps matches TRBD1 (5 bases). With 1 base removed from V and 8 bases from J, the gap between germline ends came to 11 bases. CDR3 length: 14 residues. Germline CDR1 is SGHTA and CDR2 is FQGNSA. The CDR3, as DNA: TGTGCCAGCAGCTTAGGGACAATGGGAGAAAAACTGTTTTTT. This sequence encodes CASSLGTMGEKLFF.

V usage is TRBV18 and J usage is TRBJ2-5; TRBD2 agrees at 12 bases. Germline assignment: CDR1 KGHSH and CDR2 LQKENI. Unmatched junction bases numbered 5, after V lost 3 bases and J lost 0 bases. This CDR3 is built from 17 residues. The DNA of the CDR3 is TGTGCCAGCTCACCGCGCAGACTAGCGGGGGACCAAGAGACCCAGTACTTC. This translates into CASSPRRLAGDQETQYF.

The rearrangement uses TRBV7-2 and TRBJ2-7, with 12 bases that match TRBD2. The germline CDR1 and CDR2 sequences are SGHTA and FQGNSA. The CDR3 is 17 residues long. The trim removed 4 bases at V and 1 base at J, leaving 8 bases unmatched. CDR3 sequence: CASSYGLAGPLSYEQYF. The CDR3 DNA reads TGTGCCAGCAGCTACGGACTAGCGGGGCCACTGTCCTACGAGCAGTACTTC.

The gene calls are TRBV4-2 and TRBJ1-3; 9 bases line up with TRBD1. V dropped 3 bases and J dropped 0; count of bases not matched to a gene: 0. Germline-derived CDR1 and CDR2 are LGHNA and YNFKEQ. The CDR3 has 15 residues. CDR3 bases: TGTGCCAGCAGCCAGGGACAGGGCTCTGGAAACACCATATATTTT. It translates to CASSQGQGSGNTIYF.

The chain is built from TRBV27 and TRBJ1-6; the match to TRBD1 covers 8 bases. V lost 6 bases to trimming and J lost 9 bases; unmatched junction nucleotides: 10. This CDR3 has 15 residues. The V gene's germline CDR1 is MNHEY and CDR2 SMNVEV (reference sequence). The CDR3 coding sequence is TGTGCCAGCAGCCTGGCGGGACAGGTGGTTTCACCCCTCCACTTT. This gives the protein CASSLAGQVVSPLHF.

The V gene is TRBV30, the J gene TRBJ1-1; TRBD1 agrees at 9 bases. This CDR3 contains 15 residues. V shed 8 bases and J 0 bases; nucleotides not matched to a gene: 10. Germline-derived CDR1 and CDR2 are GTSNPN and SVGIG (reference sequence). CDR3 nucleotides: TGTGCCCGCCGGGACAGGGCCCCCTTGAACACTGAAGCTTTCTTT. As protein: CARRDRAPLNTEAFF.

This chain links TRBV3-1 (or the pseudogene TRBV3-2) with TRBJ1-2; 9 bases fit TRBD1. With V trimmed by 2 bases and J by 8 bases, 3 bases remained unmatched. CDR3 size: 13 residues. Germline V gene lookup returns CDR1 LGHDT and CDR2 YNNKEL (reference sequence). The CDR3 sequence is CASSQRDRDGYTF. The CDR3 DNA reads TGTGCCAGCAGCCAAAGGGACAGGGACGGCTACACCTTC.

The chain is built from TRBV6-5 and TRBJ1-6; no clear D gene. The germline V gene encodes CDR1 MNHEY and CDR2 SVGAGI. The CDR3 length is 12 residues. Between the trimmed V and J ends, which lost 6 bases and 14 bases, there was a span of 14 bases. DNA for the CDR3: TGTGCCAGCAGCTCCGACATCTTGACCCTCCACTTT. This encodes CASSSDILTLHF.

The chain joins TRBV5-8 to TRBJ2-7; 8 positions agree with TRBD1. V gave up 0 bases and J gave up 7 bases; unmatched junction bases: 6. Per germline, CDR1 SGHTS and CDR2 YDEGEE. This CDR3 has 14 residues. The CDR3 DNA reads TGTGCCAGCAGCTTGGTGCAGGGGGCGCGGGAGCAGTACTTC. This gives the protein CASSLVQGAREQYF.

This chain links TRBV7-9 with TRBJ2-5, with 7 bases fitting TRBD1. This CDR3 contains 15 residues. Germline CDR1 reads SEHNR; CDR2 reads FQNEAQ (reference sequence). V shed 1 base and J 5 bases; nucleotides not matched to a gene: 7. CDR3 sequence reads: CASSLGTGTDETQYF. CDR3 DNA: TGTGCCAGCAGCTTAGGTACAGGGACAGACGAGACCCAGTACTTC.

The chain joins TRBV6-6 to TRBJ1-5, with D unresolved. From germline, CDR1 is MNHNY and CDR2 SVGAGI (reference sequence). The V and J ends lost 7 bases and 5 bases respectively, with 9 bases between them. The CDR3 is made up of 12 amino acids. This chain's CDR3 is CASTRGDQPQHF. The CDR3 coding sequence is TGTGCCAGCACCCGGGGAGATCAGCCCCAGCATTTT.

The sample holds a few counts of this clone. The chain couples TRBV7-2 to TRBJ1-6; the match to TRBD1 covers 8 bases. The CDR3 totals 15 residues. Germline V lookup: CDR1 SGHTA, CDR2 FQGNSA. V gave up 7 bases and J gave up 9 bases; unmatched junction bases: 11. Here the CDR3 DNA reads TGTGCCAGCAACCAAAGAGGACAGGGAGGTTCACCCCTCCACTTT. It yields the protein CASNQRGQGGSPLHF.

The chain carries TRBV19 and TRBJ1-1, with 7 bases lining up with TRBD1. Germline V gives CDR1 LNHDA, CDR2 SQIVND (reference sequence). With V trimmed by 2 bases and J by 0 bases, 9 bases remained unmatched. The CDR3 is 17 residues long. CDR3 amino acids: CASSIRTGIYMNTEAFF. The CDR3 nucleotides read TGTGCCAGTAGTATAAGGACAGGCATTTACATGAACACTGAAGCTTTCTTT.

This clone occurred a few times. The chain carries TRBV2 and TRBJ1-6, with a tentative D call TRBD1 (5 bases). The germline V gene has CDR1 SNHLY and CDR2 FYNNEI. Trimming pared 1 base from V and 6 bases from J, leaving 13 bases between. The CDR3 extends over 16 amino acids. The CDR3 protein is CASSEEPRASNSPLHF. The CDR3 nucleotides read TGTGCCAGCAGTGAAGAGCCCAGGGCAAGTAATTCACCCCTCCACTTT.

The J gene is TRBJ1-1, the V gene TRBV7-6, with TRBD1 matching over 7 bases. The CDR3 runs to 18 residues. The ends lost 1 base at V and 0 bases at J; junction bases unmatched: 11. Germline V gene sequence: CDR1 SGHVS, CDR2 FNYEAQ. For the CDR3, the DNA is TGTGCCAGCAGCTTAGGGCCAGGGGGGACTGATATGAACACTGAAGCTTTCTTT. Translated: CASSLGPGGTDMNTEAFF.

The CDR3 loop reads CASRGGGGDTQYF. CDR3 coding DNA: TGTGCCAGCAGAGGCGGGGGGGGAGATACGCAGTATTTT. The rearrangement uses TRBV13 and TRBJ2-3; 9 bases align to TRBD2. V dropped 6 bases and J dropped 5; count of bases not matched to a gene: 3. The CDR3 is 13 residues long. CDR1 and CDR2 (germline): PRHDT, FYEKMQ (reference sequence).